This T cell receptor beta chain was sequenced in a study of T cell responses to AZD1222 COVID-19 vaccine. Germline CDR1 is SEHNR and CDR2 is FQNEAQ (reference sequence). With 5 bases removed from V and 4 bases from J, the gap between germline ends came to 17 bases. The CDR3 is made up of 15 amino acids. Measured with immunoSEQ multiplex PCR; TCRdb has only the in-frame clones, and not every one. The sample has about 83,000 clones; over 75% are singletons. This chain connects TRBV7-9 to TRBJ1-2; D is possibly TRBD1 (5 bases). The receptor's source is an adult in good health. Sample: peripheral blood, taken on day 0 of MenACWY control vaccination. The CDR3 DNA reads as TGTGCCAGCAGCAACCGGGACCGCAGCCTCTATGGCTACACCTTC. Its translation: CASSNRDRSLYGYTF.